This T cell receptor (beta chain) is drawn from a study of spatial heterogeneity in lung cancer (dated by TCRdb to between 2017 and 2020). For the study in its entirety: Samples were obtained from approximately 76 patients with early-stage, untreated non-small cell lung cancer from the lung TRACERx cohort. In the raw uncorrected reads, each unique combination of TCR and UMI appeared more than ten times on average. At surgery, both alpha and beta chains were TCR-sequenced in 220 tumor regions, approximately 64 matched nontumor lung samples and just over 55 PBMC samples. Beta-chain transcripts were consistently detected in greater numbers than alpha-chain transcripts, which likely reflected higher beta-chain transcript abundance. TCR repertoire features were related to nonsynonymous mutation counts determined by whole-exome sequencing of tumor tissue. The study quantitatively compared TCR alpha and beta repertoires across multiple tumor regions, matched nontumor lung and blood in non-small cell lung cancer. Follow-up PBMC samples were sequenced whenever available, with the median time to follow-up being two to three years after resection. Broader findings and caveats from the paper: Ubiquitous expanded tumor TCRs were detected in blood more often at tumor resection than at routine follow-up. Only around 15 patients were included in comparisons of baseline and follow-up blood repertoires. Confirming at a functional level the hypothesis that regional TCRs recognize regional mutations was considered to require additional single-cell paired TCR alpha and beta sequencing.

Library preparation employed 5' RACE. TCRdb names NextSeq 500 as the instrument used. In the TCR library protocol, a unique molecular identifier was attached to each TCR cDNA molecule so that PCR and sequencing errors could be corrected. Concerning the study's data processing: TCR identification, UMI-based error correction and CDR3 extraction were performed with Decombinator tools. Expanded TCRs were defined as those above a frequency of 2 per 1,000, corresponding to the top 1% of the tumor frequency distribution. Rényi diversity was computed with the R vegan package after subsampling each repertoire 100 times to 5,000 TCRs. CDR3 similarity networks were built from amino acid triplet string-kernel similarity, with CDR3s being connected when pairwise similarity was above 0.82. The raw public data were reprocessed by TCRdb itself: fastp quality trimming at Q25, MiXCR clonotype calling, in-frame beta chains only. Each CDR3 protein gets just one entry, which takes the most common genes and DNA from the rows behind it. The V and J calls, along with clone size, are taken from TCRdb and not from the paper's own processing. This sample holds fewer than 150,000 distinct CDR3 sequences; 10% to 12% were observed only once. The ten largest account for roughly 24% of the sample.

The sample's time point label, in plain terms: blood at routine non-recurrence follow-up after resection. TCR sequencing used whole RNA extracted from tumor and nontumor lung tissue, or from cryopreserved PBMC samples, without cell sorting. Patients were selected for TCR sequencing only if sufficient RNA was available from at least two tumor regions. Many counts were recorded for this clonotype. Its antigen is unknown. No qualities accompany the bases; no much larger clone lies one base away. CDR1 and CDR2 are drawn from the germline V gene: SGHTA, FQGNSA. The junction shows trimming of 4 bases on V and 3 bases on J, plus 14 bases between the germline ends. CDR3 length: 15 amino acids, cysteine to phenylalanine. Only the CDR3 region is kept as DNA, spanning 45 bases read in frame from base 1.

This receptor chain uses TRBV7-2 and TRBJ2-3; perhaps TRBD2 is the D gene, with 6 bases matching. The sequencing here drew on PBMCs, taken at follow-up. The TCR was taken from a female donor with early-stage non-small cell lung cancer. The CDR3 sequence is CASSSRPGRTDTQYF. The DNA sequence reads TGTGCCAGCAGCTCTAGGCCTGGGAGGACAGATACGCAGTATTTT.